This T cell receptor beta chain emerged from a study of T cell repertoires in cytomegalovirus infection. The wider study: Based on public TCR beta signatures, there were indications of CMV infection and of a matching HLA type. General study points: Carriers of CMV and the relevant HLA type were discriminated by public TCR beta frequency. The study found HLA-C-restricted CMV-specific TCR beta clonotypes dominating the ex vivo response.

This clonotype was seen only once. What it binds is unknown. Looked up from germline, CDR1 is LGHNA and CDR2 is YSLEER. This CDR3 has 14 residues. Trimming removed 6 bases from V and 8 bases from J, with 17 bases in between. MiXCR, run by TCRdb on the reads, gives a single entry per CDR3 protein. Among under 200,000 distinct CDR3 sequences listed, 17% were seen once. This TCR derives from a human donor in good health (CMV status not recorded). Some clones in this sample may be carry-over from other donors' samples. Input material: CD8+ T cells from PBMCs. The chain joins TRBV4-3 to TRBJ2-1, with D perhaps TRBD1 (6 bases). This CDR3 is CASSPGTRVDEQFF. CDR3 nucleotide sequence: TGCGCCAGCAGTCCCGGGACAAGAGTCGATGAGCAGTTCTTC.